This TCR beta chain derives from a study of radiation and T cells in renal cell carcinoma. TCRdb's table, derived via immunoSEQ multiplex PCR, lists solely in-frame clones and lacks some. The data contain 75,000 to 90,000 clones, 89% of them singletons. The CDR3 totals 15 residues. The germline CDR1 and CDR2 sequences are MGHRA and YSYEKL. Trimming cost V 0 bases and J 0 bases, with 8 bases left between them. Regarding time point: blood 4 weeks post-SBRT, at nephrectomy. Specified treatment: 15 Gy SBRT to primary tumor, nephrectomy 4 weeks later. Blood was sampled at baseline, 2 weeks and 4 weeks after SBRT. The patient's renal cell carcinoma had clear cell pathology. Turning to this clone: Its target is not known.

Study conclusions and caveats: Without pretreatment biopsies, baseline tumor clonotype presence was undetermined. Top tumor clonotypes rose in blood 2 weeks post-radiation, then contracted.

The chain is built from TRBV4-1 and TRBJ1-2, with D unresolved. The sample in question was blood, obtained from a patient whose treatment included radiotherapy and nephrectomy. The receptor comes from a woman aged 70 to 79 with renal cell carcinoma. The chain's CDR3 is CASSQEAGTNYGYTF. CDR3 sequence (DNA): TGCGCCAGCAGCCAAGAGGCGGGGACTAACTATGGCTACACCTTC.